Here is one T cell receptor (beta chain) with its context. The CDR3 consists of 12 residues. Germline V gene data show CDR1 as SGDLS and CDR2 as YYNGEE. Trimming pared 1 base from V and 4 bases from J, leaving 4 bases between. This sample was included in a study of blood T cell repertoires in COVID-19. Study-wide context: Samples representing acute and convalescent COVID-19 were sourced from the United States, Italy and Spain. PBMCs, B-cell-depleted T cells, or T cells were the source of the cDNA or gDNA that made up the material.

TCRdb's table, derived via immunoSEQ multiplex PCR, lists solely in-frame clones and lacks some. In the table there are about 84,000 clones, around 80% of which are singletons. This TCR derives from an elderly woman with acute or convalescent COVID-19. The rearrangement joins TRBV9 to TRBJ2-3, with D uncertain. What was sequenced was peripheral blood. CDR3 bases: TGTGCCAGCAGCGTACAGTCAGATACGCAGTATTTT. This encodes CASSVQSDTQYF.